This T cell receptor (beta chain) comes out of a study of blood T cell repertoires in COVID-19. Looking at the study overall: Acute and convalescent COVID-19 specimens originated in the United States, Italy and Spain. PBMCs, B-cell-depleted T cells, or T cells were the source of the cDNA or gDNA that made up the material.

The CDR3 is 17 amino acids. Trimming left V 0 bases short and J 0 bases short, with 14 bases between. Germline CDR1 is ENHRY and CDR2 is SYGVKD. Sequenced by immunoSEQ multiplex PCR; TCRdb stores in-frame clones only, minus some. The data contain 300,000 to 350,000 clones, approximately 89% of them singletons. The sequenced sample consisted of peripheral blood. The clonotype originates from a woman aged 18-29 years who had recovered from COVID-19. V is TRBV10-3 and J is TRBJ2-5, with TRBD2 as a possible D gene (7 bases). The CDR3 DNA sequence: TGTGCCATCAGTGAGTCGATAAGGGGGAGGGACCAAGAGACCCAGTACTTC. Protein: CAISESIRGRDQETQYF.